This T cell receptor beta chain derives from a study of beta chain features in type 1 diabetes. A few counts support this clone. V was pared by 5 bases and J by 4 bases, with 6 bases of the junction left unmatched. The CDR3 is 16 amino acids. CDR1 MDHEN and CDR2 SYDVKM come from the germline V gene. Since all of the isolated RNA was reverse transcribed, expressed TCRB transcripts were what got sequenced. This table comes from immunoSEQ multiplex PCR, and its TCRdb copy is limited to in-frame clones, with some not included. The sample holds 150,000 to 200,000 clones, about 12% seen once. This sequence joins TRBV28 and TRBJ2-2; TRBD1 matches 11 bases. This clonotype originated in a woman aged 18-29 years in good health. Sequences were obtained from central memory CD4+ T cells from blood. The CDR3 here is CASSTPGQGGTGELFF. CDR3 coding DNA: TGTGCCAGCAGTACCCCGGGACAGGGGGGCACCGGGGAGCTGTTTTTT. Variable domain in full (rest from reference TRBV28 and TRBJ2-2): DVKVTQSSRYLVKRTGEKVFLECVQDMDHENMFWYRQDPGLGLRLIYFSYDVKMKEKGDIPEGYSVSREKKERFSLILESASTNQTSMYLCASSTPGQGGTGELFFGEGSRLTVL.